This T cell receptor beta chain originates from a study of neurological immune-mediated disorders. The cDNA came from 5'RACE with 10-nucleotide random UMIs. In every sequencing run, more than 180 million TCR-beta sequences were generated from 15-18 subjects. One entry per CDR3 protein, called by TCRdb with MiXCR from the 5' RACE reads. The table includes 25,000 to 35,000 distinct CDR3 sequences, about a sixth detected once. Findings and caveats of the study: Expanded clones shared no CDR3 amino acid sequences across subjects, suggesting private repertoires in all groups.

The CDR3 covers 13 residues. From germline, CDR1 is DFQATT and CDR2 SNEGSKA (reference sequence). V gave up 3 bases and J gave up 3 bases, with 11 bases separating them. This clonotype was counted many times. The antigen remains undetermined. Time point of the sample: technical triplicate 3. Input was over 800,000 sorted T cells, either CD4+ or CD8+. This sequence joins TRBV20-1 and TRBJ1-1; D perhaps matches TRBD1 (6 bases). The specimen sequenced was CD4+ T cells from blood. The TCR comes from a female donor with HTLV-1-associated myelopathy (HAM/TSP). CDR3 region: CSASRGRDTEAFF. In DNA form, the CDR3 reads TGCAGTGCTAGTCGGGGGCGAGACACTGAAGCTTTCTTT.